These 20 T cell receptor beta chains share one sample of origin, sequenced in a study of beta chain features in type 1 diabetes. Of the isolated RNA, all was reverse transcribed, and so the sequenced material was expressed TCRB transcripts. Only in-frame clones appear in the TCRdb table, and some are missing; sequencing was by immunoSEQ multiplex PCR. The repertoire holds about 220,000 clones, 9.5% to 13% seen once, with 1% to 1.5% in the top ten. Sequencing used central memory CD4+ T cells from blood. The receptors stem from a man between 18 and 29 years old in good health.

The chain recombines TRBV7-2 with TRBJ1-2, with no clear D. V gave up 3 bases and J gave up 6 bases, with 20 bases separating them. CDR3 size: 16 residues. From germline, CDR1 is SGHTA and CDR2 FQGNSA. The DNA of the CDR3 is TGTGCCAGCAGCTTGGACCGGGCTCCTCAGAGCGATGGCTACACCTTC. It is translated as CASSLDRAPQSDGYTF. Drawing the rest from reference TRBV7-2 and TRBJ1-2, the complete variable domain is GAGVSQSPSNKVTEKGKDVELRCDPISGHTALYWYRQSLGQGLEFLIYFQGNSAPDKSGLPSDRFSAERTGGSVSTLTIQRTQQEDSAVYLCASSLDRAPQSDGYTFGSGTRLTVV.

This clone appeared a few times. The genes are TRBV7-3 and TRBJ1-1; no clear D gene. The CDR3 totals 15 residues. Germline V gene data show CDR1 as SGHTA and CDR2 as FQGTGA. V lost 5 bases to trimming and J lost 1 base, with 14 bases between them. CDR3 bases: TGTGCCAGCAGCACGGGTCCCCCACAGAACACTGAAGCTTTCTTT. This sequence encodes CASSTGPPQNTEAFF. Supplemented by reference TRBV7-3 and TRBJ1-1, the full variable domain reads GAGVSQTPSNKVTEKGKYVELRCDPISGHTALYWYRQSLGQGPEFLIYFQGTGAADDSGLPNDRFFAVRPEGSVSTLKIQRTERGDSAVYLCASSTGPPQNTEAFFGQGTRLTVV.

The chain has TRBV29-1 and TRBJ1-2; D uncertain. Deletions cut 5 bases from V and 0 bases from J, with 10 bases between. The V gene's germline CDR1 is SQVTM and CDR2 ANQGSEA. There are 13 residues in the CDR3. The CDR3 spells CSVSDGSNYGYTF. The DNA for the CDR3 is TGCAGCGTTTCGGACGGATCTAACTATGGCTACACCTTC.

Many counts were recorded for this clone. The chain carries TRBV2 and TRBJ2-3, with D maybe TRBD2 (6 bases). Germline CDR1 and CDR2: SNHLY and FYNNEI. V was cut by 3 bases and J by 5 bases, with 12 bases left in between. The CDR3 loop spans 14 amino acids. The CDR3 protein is CASSEAGTGDTQYF. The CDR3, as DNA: TGTGCCAGCAGTGAGGCGGGGACGGGAGATACGCAGTATTTT.

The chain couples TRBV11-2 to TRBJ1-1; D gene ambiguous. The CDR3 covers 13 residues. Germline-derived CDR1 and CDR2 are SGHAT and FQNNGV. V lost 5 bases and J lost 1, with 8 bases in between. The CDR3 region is CASSRERNTEAFF. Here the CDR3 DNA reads TGTGCCAGCAGCCGTGAACGGAACACTGAAGCTTTCTTT.

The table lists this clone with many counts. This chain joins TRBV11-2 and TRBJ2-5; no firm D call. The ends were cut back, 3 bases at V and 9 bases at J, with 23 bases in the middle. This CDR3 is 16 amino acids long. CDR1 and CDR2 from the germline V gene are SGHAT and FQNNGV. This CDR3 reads CASSFSRRVGSYAQYF. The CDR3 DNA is TGTGCCAGCAGCTTTTCACGTCGAGTAGGGTCCTATGCCCAGTACTTC.

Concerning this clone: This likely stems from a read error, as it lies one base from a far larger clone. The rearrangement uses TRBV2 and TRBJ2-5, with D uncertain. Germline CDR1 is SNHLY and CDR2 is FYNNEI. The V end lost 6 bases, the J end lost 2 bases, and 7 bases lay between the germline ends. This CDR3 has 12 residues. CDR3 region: CASRESQETQYF. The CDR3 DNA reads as TGTGCCAGCAGAGAAAGTCAAGAGACCCAGTACTTC.

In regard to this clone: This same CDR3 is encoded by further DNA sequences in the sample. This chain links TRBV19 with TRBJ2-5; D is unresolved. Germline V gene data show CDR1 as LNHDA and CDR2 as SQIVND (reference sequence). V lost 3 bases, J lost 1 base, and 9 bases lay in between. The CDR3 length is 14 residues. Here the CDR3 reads CASSIGPTQETQYF. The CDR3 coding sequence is TGTGCCAGTAGTATCGGACCGACCCAAGAGACCCAGTACTTC.

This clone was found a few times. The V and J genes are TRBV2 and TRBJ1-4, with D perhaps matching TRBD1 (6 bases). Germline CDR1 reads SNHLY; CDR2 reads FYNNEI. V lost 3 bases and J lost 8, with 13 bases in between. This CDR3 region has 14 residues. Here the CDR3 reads CASSEQGRKEKLFF. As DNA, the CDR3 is TGTGCCAGCAGTGAGCAGGGGAGGAAAGAAAAACTGTTTTTT. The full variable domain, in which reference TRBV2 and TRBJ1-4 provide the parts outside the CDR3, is EPEVTQTPSHQVTQMGQEVILRCVPISNHLYFYWYRQILGQKVEFLVSFYNNEISEKSEIFDDQFSVERPDGSNFTLKIRSTKLEDSAMYFCASSEQGRKEKLFFGSGTQLSVL.

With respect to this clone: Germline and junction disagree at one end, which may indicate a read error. The CDR3 here is CASSVAGTGVADTQYF. CDR3 DNA: TGTGCCAGCAGCGTAGCGGGGACAGGGGTTGCAGATACGCAGTATTTT. V and J are TRBV11-1 and TRBJ2-3; 10 bases line up with TRBD1. CDR1 and CDR2 from the germline V gene are SGHAT and FQDESV (reference sequence). This CDR3 is built from 16 residues.

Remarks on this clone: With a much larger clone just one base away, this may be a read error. The CDR3 DNA is TGTGCCAGCAGCTCACAGGGGGGTGGGAGTCAGCCCCAGCATTTT. Translated, it gives CASSSQGGGSQPQHF. This chain joins TRBV7-9 and TRBJ1-5, with TRBD1 identical over 8 bases. V lost 4 bases, J lost 6 bases, and 8 bases stayed unmatched. This CDR3 contains 15 residues. Germline loops: CDR1 SEHNR, CDR2 FQNEAQ (reference sequence).

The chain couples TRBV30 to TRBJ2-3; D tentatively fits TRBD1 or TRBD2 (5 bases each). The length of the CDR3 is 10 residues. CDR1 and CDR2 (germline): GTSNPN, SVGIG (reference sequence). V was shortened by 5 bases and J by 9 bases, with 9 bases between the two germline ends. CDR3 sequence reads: CAWARGTQYF. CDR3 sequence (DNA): TGTGCCTGGGCGAGGGGAACGCAGTATTTT. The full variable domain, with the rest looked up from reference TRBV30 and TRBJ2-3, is SQTIHQWPATLVQPVGSPLSLECTVEGTSNPNLYWYRQAAGRGLQLLFYSVGIGQISSEVPQNLSASRPQDRQFILSSKKLLLSDSGFYLCAWARGTQYFGPGTRLTVL.

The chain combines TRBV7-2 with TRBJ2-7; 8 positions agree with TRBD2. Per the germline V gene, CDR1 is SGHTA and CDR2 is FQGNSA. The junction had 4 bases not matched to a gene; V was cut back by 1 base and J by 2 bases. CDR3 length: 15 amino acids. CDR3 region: CASSLEVGRAYEQYF. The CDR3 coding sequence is TGTGCCAGCAGCTTAGAGGTCGGGAGGGCCTACGAGCAGTACTTC.

The CDR3 loop reads CAWTTGLAADTDTQYF. The DNA of the CDR3 is TGTGCCTGGACCACTGGTCTAGCGGCTGACACAGATACGCAGTATTTT. The chain employs TRBV30 and TRBJ2-3; 7 bases are a match to TRBD2. Germline CDR1 is GTSNPN and CDR2 is SVGIG (reference sequence). CDR3 size: 16 residues. The junction had 12 bases not matched to a gene; V was cut back by 4 bases and J by 2 bases.

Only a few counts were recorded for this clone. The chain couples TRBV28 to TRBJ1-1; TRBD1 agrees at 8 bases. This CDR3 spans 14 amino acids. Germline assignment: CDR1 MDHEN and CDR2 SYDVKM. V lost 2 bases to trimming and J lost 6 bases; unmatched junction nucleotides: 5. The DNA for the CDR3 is TGTGCCAGCAGTTTAATGGGACAGGCCGCTGAAGCTTTCTTT. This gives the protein CASSLMGQAAEAFF.

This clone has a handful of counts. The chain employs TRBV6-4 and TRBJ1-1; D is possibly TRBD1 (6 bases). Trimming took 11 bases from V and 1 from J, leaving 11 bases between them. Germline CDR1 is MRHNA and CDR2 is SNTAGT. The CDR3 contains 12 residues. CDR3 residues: CAHLGQNTEAFF. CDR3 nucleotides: TGTGCCCACCTGGGACAGAACACTGAAGCTTTCTTT.

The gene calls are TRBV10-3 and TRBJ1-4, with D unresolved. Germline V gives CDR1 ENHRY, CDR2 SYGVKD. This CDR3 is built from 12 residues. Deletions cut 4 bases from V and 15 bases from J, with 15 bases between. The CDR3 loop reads CAISGGTAQVFF. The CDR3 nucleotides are TGTGCCATCAGTGGGGGAACCGCGCAAGTGTTTTTT.

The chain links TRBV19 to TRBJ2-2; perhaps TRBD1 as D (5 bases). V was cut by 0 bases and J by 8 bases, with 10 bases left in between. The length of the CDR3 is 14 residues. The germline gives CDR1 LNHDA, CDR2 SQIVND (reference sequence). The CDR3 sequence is CASSIEGQGGELFF. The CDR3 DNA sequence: TGTGCCAGTAGTATAGAGGGGCAAGGTGGGGAGCTGTTTTTT.

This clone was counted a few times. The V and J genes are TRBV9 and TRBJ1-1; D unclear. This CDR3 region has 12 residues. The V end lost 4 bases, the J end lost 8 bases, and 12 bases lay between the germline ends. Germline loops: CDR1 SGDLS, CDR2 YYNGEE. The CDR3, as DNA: TGTGCCAGCAGCCACTCCGGGATCGAAGCTTTCTTT. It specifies CASSHSGIEAFF.

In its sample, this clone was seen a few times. CDR3 in amino acids: CASSLQGVGYTF. The DNA of the CDR3 is TGTGCCAGCAGCTTACAGGGGGTTGGCTACACCTTC. The chain uses TRBV7-9 and TRBJ1-2; 7 bases match TRBD1. The CDR3 is 12 amino acids. Trimming cost V 2 bases and J 7 bases; bases outside gene matches: 1. Germline values: CDR1 SEHNR, CDR2 FQNEAQ (reference sequence). Complete variable domain (other parts from reference TRBV7-9 and TRBJ1-2): DTGVSQNPRHKITKRGQNVTFRCDPISEHNRLYWYRQTLGQGPEFLTYFQNEAQLEKSRLLSDRFSAERPKGSFSTLEIQRTEQGDSAMYLCASSLQGVGYTFGSGTRLTVV.